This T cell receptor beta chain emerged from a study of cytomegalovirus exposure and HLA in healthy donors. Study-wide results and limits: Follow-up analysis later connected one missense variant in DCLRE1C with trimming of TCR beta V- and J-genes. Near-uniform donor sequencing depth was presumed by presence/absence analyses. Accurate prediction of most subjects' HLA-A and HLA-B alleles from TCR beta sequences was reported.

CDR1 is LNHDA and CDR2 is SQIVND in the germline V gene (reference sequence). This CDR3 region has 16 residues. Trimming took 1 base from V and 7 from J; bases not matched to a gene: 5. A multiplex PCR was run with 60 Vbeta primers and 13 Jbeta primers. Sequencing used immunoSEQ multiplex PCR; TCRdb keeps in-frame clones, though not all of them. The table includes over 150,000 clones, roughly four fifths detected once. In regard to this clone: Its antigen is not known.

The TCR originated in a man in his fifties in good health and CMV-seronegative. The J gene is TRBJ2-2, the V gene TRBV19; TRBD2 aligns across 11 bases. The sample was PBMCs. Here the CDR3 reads CASSIGLAGGLGELFF. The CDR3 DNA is TGTGCCAGTAGTATAGGGCTAGCGGGGGGCCTCGGGGAGCTGTTTTTT.